This T cell receptor (beta chain) was recovered during a study of CD4+ T cells in melanoma. Deletions cut 3 bases from V and 3 bases from J, with 12 bases between. This CDR3 has 15 residues. Germline V gene data show CDR1 as SEHNR and CDR2 as FQNEAQ (reference sequence). A note on this clone: No antigen is known for it.

The table came from immunoSEQ multiplex PCR; TCRdb's copy has only in-frame clones and leaves some out. The repertoire consists of more than 8,500 clones, with 60% to 80% occurring once and the leading ten covering roughly a fifth. Points from the study as a whole: Neoantigen-specific CD4+ T cells in melanoma reportedly had diverse differentiation states. CD8+ T cell, macrophage and B cell function reportedly correlated with neoantigen-specific CD4+ T cells.

Material: peripheral blood. V and J are TRBV7-9 and TRBJ1-5; D is possibly TRBD1 (6 bases). The receptor was derived from a human donor with melanoma. This CDR3 reads CASSFVPGDNQPQHF. As DNA, the CDR3 is TGTGCCAGCAGCTTTGTTCCAGGGGACAATCAGCCCCAGCATTTT.